The 9 T cell receptor beta chains below all came from one sample that was sequenced in a study of blood T cell repertoires in COVID-19. Assay: immunoSEQ multiplex PCR; the TCRdb copy retains only in-frame clones and omits some. The profile shows tens of thousands of clones, 92% of them singletons. Sequencing was carried out using peripheral blood. These receptors all come from a woman aged 55-69 years with active COVID-19.

The CDR3: CASSTTLKSVTYEQYF. CDR3 DNA sequence: TGTGCCAGTAGTACCACCTTGAAGTCAGTCACCTACGAGCAGTACTTC. This rearrangement joins TRBV19 to TRBJ2-7; D remains unclear. The ends were cut back, 4 bases at V and 2 bases at J, with 18 bases in the middle. The CDR3 runs 16 residues. From germline, CDR1 is LNHDA and CDR2 SQIVND (reference sequence). Supplemented by reference TRBV19 and TRBJ2-7, the full variable domain reads DGGITQSPKYLFRKEGQNVTLSCEQNLNHDAMYWYRQDPGQGLRLIYYSQIVNDFQKGDIAEGYSVSREKKESFPLTVTSAQKNPTAFYLCASSTTLKSVTYEQYFGPGTRLTVT.

V usage is TRBV19 and J usage is TRBJ1-6; no clear D. This CDR3 spans 14 amino acids. Per the germline V gene, CDR1 is LNHDA and CDR2 is SQIVND (reference sequence). Trimming took off 4 bases at V and 6 bases at J, with 10 bases between the two ends. CDR3 nucleotide sequence: TGTGCCAGTAGTACGACAATTGCTAATTCACCCCTCCACTTT. Translating it yields CASSTTIANSPLHF.

The chain has TRBV3-1 (or the pseudogene TRBV3-2) and TRBJ1-5; unclear D gene. V lost 0 bases, J lost 7 bases, and 7 bases lay in between. The V gene's germline CDR1 is LGHDT and CDR2 YNNKEL (reference sequence). There are 13 residues in the CDR3. For the CDR3, the DNA is TGTGCCAGCAGCCAAGATTCGAGGCAGCCCCAGCATTTT. This translates into CASSQDSRQPQHF.

This rearrangement joins TRBV7-9 to TRBJ1-1; D remains ambiguous. Germline values: CDR1 SEHNR, CDR2 FQNEAQ (reference sequence). This CDR3 is built from 14 residues. Trimming removed 1 base from V and 4 bases from J, with 10 bases in between. As DNA, the CDR3 is TGTGCCAGCAGCTTAGGGCCGTCGGGCACTGAAGCTTTCTTT. This translates into CASSLGPSGTEAFF.

V gene TRBV5-6 combines with J gene TRBJ2-2; the match to TRBD1 covers 8 bases. V dropped 4 bases and J dropped 7; count of bases not matched to a gene: 9. CDR1 SGHDT and CDR2 YYEEEE come from the germline V gene. The CDR3 extends over 15 amino acids. Written as DNA, the CDR3 is TGTGCCAGCAGCCCCTGGACAGGGAAAGACGGGGAGCTGTTTTTT. Translated, it gives CASSPWTGKDGELFF.

The J gene is TRBJ1-3, the V gene TRBV4-3; D is undetermined. V was cut by 2 bases and J by 1 base, with 15 bases left in between. CDR3 length equals 17 residues. From germline, CDR1 is LGHNA and CDR2 YSLEER. The CDR3, as DNA: TGCGCCAGCAGCCAATCTAACTTCCAAGCTTCTGGAAACACCATATATTTT. Its translation is CASSQSNFQASGNTIYF.

The table lists this clone with a count of one. The chain uses TRBV11-2 and TRBJ2-7; D remains unclear. This CDR3 is built from 14 residues. The germline V gene has CDR1 SGHAT and CDR2 FQNNGV. V lost 0 bases and J 6 bases, leaving 12 bases between the germline ends. CDR3 protein: CASSLDPQSSEQYF. For the CDR3, the DNA is TGTGCCAGCAGCTTAGATCCTCAGTCGTCCGAGCAGTACTTC.

For the CDR3, the DNA is TGTGCCAGCAGCCCCCCCGGGGGAACAGCTAACTATGGCTACACCTTC. Protein: CASSPPGGTANYGYTF. This chain joins TRBV5-6 and TRBJ1-2; possibly TRBD1 for D (5 bases). Per germline, CDR1 SGHDT and CDR2 YYEEEE. V lost 4 bases to trimming and J lost 0 bases, with 16 bases between them. There are 16 residues in the CDR3.

The V call is TRBV18, the J call TRBJ1-2; 10 positions agree with TRBD1. Germline CDR1 reads KGHSH; CDR2 reads LQKENI. The V and J ends lost 3 bases and 7 bases, in that order; junction bases with no gene match: 11. This CDR3 has 16 residues. CDR3 residues: CASSPQSGQGFGGYTF. CDR3 bases: TGTGCCAGCTCACCGCAGTCGGGACAGGGGTTCGGTGGCTACACCTTC.